This TCR beta chain was retrieved from a study of PD-1 blockade in classical Hodgkin lymphoma. Study outcomes and limitations: Significantly greater TCR diversity emerged by C4D1 in CD4+ cells but not CD8+ cells. Some patients started nivolumab under 1 year after ASCT, and they were excluded. A reduction in baseline TCR diversity was reportedly seen in newly diagnosed patients relative to healthy donors.

In the case of this clone: The antigen is undetermined.

Produced via immunoSEQ multiplex PCR; TCRdb's table is partial and in-frame only. This sample yields 25,000 to 35,000 clones, of which about 76% are seen a single time; about 3.3% belongs to the top ten. Germline trimming cut 4 bases from V and 6 bases from J; bases unmatched to any gene: 13. CDR3 length: 15 residues. Looked up from germline, CDR1 is SGHDT and CDR2 is YYEEEE. Autologous stem cell transplantation was followed by relapse in every patient, and brentuximab vedotin exposure varied. Specimen: peripheral blood mononuclear cells (PBMCs), collected before the second cycle of nivolumab. The chain joins TRBV5-6 to TRBJ2-7, with 7 bases lining up with TRBD1. The origin of this receptor is a human donor with classical Hodgkin lymphoma. The CDR3 DNA reads as TGTGCCAGCAGCCCCTCCGGGACAGCTACCCTCGAGCAGTACTTC. Translated, it gives CASSPSGTATLEQYF.